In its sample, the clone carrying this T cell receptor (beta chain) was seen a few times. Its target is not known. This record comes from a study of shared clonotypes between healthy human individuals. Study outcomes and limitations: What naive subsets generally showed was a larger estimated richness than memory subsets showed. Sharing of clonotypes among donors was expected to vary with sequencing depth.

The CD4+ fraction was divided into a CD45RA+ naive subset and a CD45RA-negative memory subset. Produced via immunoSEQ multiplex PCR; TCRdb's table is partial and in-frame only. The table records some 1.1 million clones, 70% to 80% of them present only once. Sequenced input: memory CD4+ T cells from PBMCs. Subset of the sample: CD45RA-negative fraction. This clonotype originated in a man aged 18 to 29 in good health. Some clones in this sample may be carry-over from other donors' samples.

The DNA of the CDR3 is TGTGCCAGCATGGCGGCAGGAACATCTGGGGCCAACGTCCTGACTTTC. It specifies CASMAAGTSGANVLTF. J is TRBJ2-6 and V is TRBV5-6; D gene unclear. The CDR3 is made up of 16 amino acids. V lost 6 bases and J 1 base, leaving 14 bases between the germline ends. In germline, CDR1 is SGHDT, CDR2 YYEEEE. The full variable domain, completed using reference TRBV5-6 and TRBJ2-6, is DAGVTQSPTHLIKTRGQQVTLRCSPKSGHDTVSWYQQALGQGPQFIFQYYEEEERQRGNFPDRFSGHQFPNYSSELNVNALLLGDSALYLCASMAAGTSGANVLTFGAGSRLTVL.